Each of the 28 T cell receptor beta chains below was sequenced from the same sample in a study of T-cell reconstitution after alpha-beta-depleted transplantation in children. Construction of the TCRbeta library involved unique molecular identifiers. TCRdb used MiXCR to reprocess the PCR reads, holding one entry per CDR3 protein. The sample holds fewer than 350,000 distinct CDR3 sequences; 11% are singletons and the top ten take 23%. The sequencing here drew on peripheral blood, taken 180 days after TCRalphabeta/CD19-depleted stem cell transplant. The receptor source for this set is a male patient aged 2-15 years who had a stem cell transplant for chronic granulomatous disease, so the T cells may come from the graft donor.

In this sample, this clonotype turned up many times. The rearrangement links TRBV20-1 to TRBJ2-3; 9 bases align to TRBD2. J was trimmed by 4 bases and V by 7 bases; bases with no gene match: 12. This CDR3 region has 15 residues. Per the germline V gene, CDR1 is DFQATT and CDR2 is SNEGSKA (reference sequence). Here the CDR3 DNA reads TGCAGTGTACCCGGGAGCGGGAGGCCTCCAGATACGCAGTATTTT. It specifies CSVPGSGRPPDTQYF.

In its sample, this clonotype was seen many times. This chain connects TRBV5-1 to TRBJ2-5, with 7 bases identical to TRBD2. J gave up 0 bases and V 0 bases, and 2 bases lay outside the gene matches. Germline CDR1 reads SGHRS; CDR2 reads YFSETQ. This CDR3 spans 15 amino acids. The DNA of the CDR3 is TGCGCCAGCAGCTTGGGCGGGGGAGACCAAGAGACCCAGTACTTC. Translated: CASSLGGGDQETQYF.

The table lists this clonotype with a few counts. J is TRBJ2-7 and V is TRBV12-3 or TRBV12-4; D is undetermined. V was trimmed by 5 bases and J by 0 bases, leaving 11 bases between them. The CDR3 has 14 amino acids. The CDR3: CASSPRISSYEQYF. The CDR3 DNA sequence: TGTGCCAGCAGTCCCCGGATTAGCTCCTACGAGCAGTACTTC.

This clonotype was seen ten or more times. This chain joins TRBV20-1 and TRBJ2-1, with 8 bases matching TRBD2. Germline V gene sequence: CDR1 DFQATT, CDR2 SNEGSKA (reference sequence). V was pared by 3 bases and J by 3 bases, with 10 bases of the junction left unmatched. There are 16 residues in the CDR3. The CDR3 nucleotides read TGCAGTGCTAGCCCTGGAGCGGGGGACCGCTACAATGAGCAGTTCTTC. Its protein product is CSASPGAGDRYNEQFF.

The chain carries TRBV5-4 and TRBJ1-3; D unclear. Trimming took off 3 bases at V and 7 bases at J, with 8 bases between the two ends. CDR1 is SGHNT and CDR2 is YYREEE in the germline V gene (reference sequence). This CDR3 is built from 12 residues. CDR3 residues: CASSSGFNTIYF. Here the CDR3 DNA reads TGTGCCAGCAGCTCAGGTTTTAACACCATATATTTT.

The chain carries TRBV19 and TRBJ1-4; D gene ambiguous. Deletions cut 3 bases from V and 2 bases from J, with 4 bases between. The CDR3 runs 13 residues. Germline CDR1 is LNHDA and CDR2 is SQIVND (reference sequence). CDR3 nucleotides: TGTGCCAGTAGTATCTTGACTAATGAAAAACTGTTTTTT. It is translated as CASSILTNEKLFF.

This clonotype was recorded a few times. The chain links TRBV7-2 to TRBJ2-3; D may correspond to TRBD1 or TRBD2 (5 bases each). Germline loops: CDR1 SGHTA, CDR2 FQGNSA. The ends were cut back, 4 bases at V and 0 bases at J, with 5 bases in the middle. This CDR3 is 13 amino acids long. In DNA form, the CDR3 reads TGTGCCAGCAGCTGGGGGAGCACAGATACGCAGTATTTT. Translating it yields CASSWGSTDTQYF.

This clonotype has ten or more counts. The chain combines TRBV12-3 or TRBV12-4 with TRBJ2-1, with D unclear. The CDR3 spans 10 residues. V lost 6 bases, J lost 7 bases, and 4 bases lay in between. In nucleotides, the CDR3 is TGTGCCAGCAGCTTTAATGAGCAGTTCTTC. Translated: CASSFNEQFF.

This clonotype was counted many times. The chain couples TRBV5-6 to TRBJ2-1; 7 bases agree with TRBD1. Germline V CDR1 and CDR2: SGHDT, YYEEEE. Trimming took 6 bases from V and 5 from J; bases not matched to a gene: 8. This CDR3 has 14 residues. The CDR3 DNA reads as TGTGCCAGCATCGGTAGGACAGGTCACAATGAGCAGTTCTTC. Protein sequence: CASIGRTGHNEQFF.

This clonotype was counted at least ten times. The DNA of the CDR3 is TGTGCCACCACAGGGGGCACCTACGAGCAGTACTTC. Translated, it gives CATTGGTYEQYF. The chain links TRBV28 to TRBJ2-7, with 9 bases that match TRBD1. Germline loops: CDR1 MDHEN, CDR2 SYDVKM. Trimming cost V 10 bases and J 2 bases; bases outside gene matches: 3. The CDR3 is made up of 12 amino acids.

This rearrangement joins TRBV5-4 to TRBJ2-7; 10 positions agree with TRBD1. The junction had 5 bases not matched to a gene; V was cut back by 2 bases and J by 3 bases. There are 15 residues in the CDR3. CDR1 SGHNT and CDR2 YYREEE come from the germline V gene (reference sequence). CDR3: CASSFRQGADYEQYF. CDR3 bases: TGTGCCAGCAGCTTTCGACAGGGGGCGGACTACGAGCAGTACTTC.

This clonotype was seen many times. The rearrangement links TRBV4-3 to TRBJ2-6, with no clear D. Germline loops: CDR1 LGHNA, CDR2 YSLEER. The germline V and J ends were trimmed by 1 base and 5 bases, with 0 bases remaining between them. CDR3 length equals 12 residues. The CDR3 protein is CASSQGANVLTF. CDR3 coding DNA: TGCGCCAGCAGCCAAGGGGCCAACGTCCTGACTTTC.

Many counts were recorded for this clonotype. V usage is TRBV20-1 and J usage is TRBJ2-1, with a tentative D call TRBD1 (7 bases). The CDR3 consists of 17 residues. CDR1 DFQATT and CDR2 SNEGSKA come from the germline V gene (reference sequence). The V and J ends lost 0 bases and 4 bases respectively, with 19 bases between them. The CDR3, as DNA: TGCAGTGCTAGAGATTTAGGGAGGACAGGAGGGTACAATGAGCAGTTCTTC. It is translated as CSARDLGRTGGYNEQFF.

This clonotype was detected many times. The CDR3 here is CASSGPGASAEAFF. The CDR3 coding sequence is TGTGCCAGCAGCGGTCCGGGGGCTTCGGCTGAAGCTTTCTTT. V usage is TRBV9 and J usage is TRBJ1-1; perhaps TRBD1 as D (6 bases). CDR3 length: 14 amino acids. Trimming removed 3 bases from V and 6 bases from J, with 15 bases in between. The germline V gene has CDR1 SGDLS and CDR2 YYNGEE.

This clonotype occurred many times. The V gene is TRBV11-2, the J gene TRBJ2-3, with unresolved D. The V and J ends lost 2 bases and 4 bases respectively, with 7 bases between them. CDR1 and CDR2 (germline): SGHAT, FQNNGV. The length of the CDR3 is 13 residues. The CDR3: CASSLSPPDTQYF. Written as DNA, the CDR3 is TGTGCCAGCAGCTTAAGTCCACCAGATACGCAGTATTTT.

This clonotype was seen at least ten times. The chain has TRBV20-1 and TRBJ2-1, with 15 positions matching TRBD2. This CDR3 is built from 15 residues. With 6 bases clipped from V and 4 bases from J, the junction kept 4 bases outside the gene matches. Germline lookup yields CDR1 DFQATT and CDR2 SNEGSKA (reference sequence). Here the CDR3 reads CSASGTSGRYNEQFF. The CDR3 DNA reads TGCAGTGCCTCAGGGACTAGCGGGAGGTACAATGAGCAGTTCTTC.

This clonotype was recorded many times. This rearrangement joins TRBV28 to TRBJ1-5; D unclear. The length of the CDR3 is 16 residues. Germline assignment: CDR1 MDHEN and CDR2 SYDVKM. Deletions cut 3 bases from V and 5 bases from J, with 17 bases between. The CDR3 DNA sequence: TGTGCCAGCAGTTTTGTTGAGGGAATGAGTTATCAGCCCCAGCATTTT. Protein product: CASSFVEGMSYQPQHF.

This chain joins TRBV12-3 or TRBV12-4 and TRBJ2-1; 12 bases are shared with TRBD2. V shed 5 bases, J shed 2 bases, and the junction held 16 bases outside the gene matches. The CDR3 runs to 20 residues. The CDR3 is CASSLNAGTSGWGAYNEQFF. The CDR3 region has the DNA TGTGCCAGCAGTCTCAACGCCGGGACTAGCGGGTGGGGGGCCTACAATGAGCAGTTCTTC.

This clonotype was seen many times. This sequence joins TRBV4-3 and TRBJ2-7; TRBD2 is a possible D gene (6 bases). CDR3 length equals 16 residues. CDR1 and CDR2 (germline): LGHNA, YSLEER. Trimming took off 0 bases at V and 0 bases at J, with 12 bases between the two ends. CDR3 DNA: TGCGCCAGCAGCCAAGAAACGCTCGGGAGCTCCTACGAGCAGTACTTC. Protein sequence: CASSQETLGSSYEQYF.

This clonotype was seen repeatedly, ten times or more. The chain joins TRBV5-1 to TRBJ1-1; D call uncertain. Trimming took off 0 bases at V and 2 bases at J, with 5 bases between the two ends. CDR3 length: 13 amino acids. The germline V gene has CDR1 SGHRS and CDR2 YFSETQ. CDR3 in amino acids: CASSLGHNTEAFF. The DNA of the CDR3 is TGCGCCAGCAGCTTGGGACACAACACTGAAGCTTTCTTT.

This clonotype is deemed medium-sized. This chain uses TRBV20-1 with TRBJ2-2, with 9 bases matching TRBD2. The germline CDR1 and CDR2 sequences are DFQATT and SNEGSKA (reference sequence). The CDR3 length is 15 residues. V trimming: 0 bases; J trimming: 6 bases; junction bases outside the gene matches: 5. CDR3 protein: CSARDSGSWAGELFF. In DNA, the CDR3 is TGCAGTGCTAGAGATAGCGGGAGTTGGGCCGGGGAGCTGTTTTTT.

There are many counts of this clonotype. This sequence joins TRBV5-5 and TRBJ2-3; the D gene is possibly TRBD2 (6 bases). Germline values: CDR1 SGHKS, CDR2 YYEKEE (reference sequence). The CDR3 covers 15 residues. Trimming shortened V by 0 bases and J by 4 bases, and 12 bases separated the two germline ends. The CDR3 DNA reads as TGTGCCAGCAGCTTGGTTTGGGCGGGACCAGATACGCAGTATTTT. The encoded protein is CASSLVWAGPDTQYF.

For this clonotype: A much bigger clone sits one base away, suggesting this may be a read error. The chain is built from TRBV10-3 and TRBJ1-2; D is unresolved. Germline CDR1 and CDR2: ENHRY and SYGVKD. The CDR3 has 14 residues. The ends were cut back, 5 bases at V and 9 bases at J, with 19 bases in the middle. The CDR3 bases are TGTGCCATCAGTCCAGAGAGTCCAAGGGATTGCTACACCTTC. It is translated as CAISPESPRDCYTF.

As regards this clonotype: Because it lacks the conserved phenylalanine or tryptophan at the end, this CDR3 is likely a read error. CDR3: CASSKSSYNEQFL. Here the CDR3 DNA reads TGTGCCAGCAGTAAAAGCTCCTACAATGAGCAGTTCCTC. This sequence joins TRBV12-3 or TRBV12-4 and TRBJ2-1; no reliable D call. Trimming removed 5 bases from V and 0 bases from J, with 5 bases in between. The CDR3 loop spans 13 amino acids.

This clonotype was observed at least ten times. This rearrangement joins TRBV11-2 to TRBJ2-7, with 7 bases fitting TRBD2. Germline V gene lookup returns CDR1 SGHAT and CDR2 FQNNGV. The CDR3 totals 15 residues. With V trimmed by 1 base and J by 3 bases, 6 bases remained unmatched. The CDR3 DNA is TGTGCCAGCAGCTTAGCTGGACTAGGTTTCTACGAGCAGTACTTC. It encodes CASSLAGLGFYEQYF.

This clonotype appeared a few times. The V call is TRBV2, the J call TRBJ2-7, with 9 bases matching TRBD2. Germline loops: CDR1 SNHLY, CDR2 FYNNEI. This CDR3 is 15 amino acids long. Trimming removed 0 bases from V and 8 bases from J; junction bases left unmatched: 8. The CDR3 reads CASSEAGAGGRQQYF. DNA of the CDR3: TGTGCCAGCAGTGAAGCAGGAGCGGGAGGCCGACAGCAGTACTTC.

About this clonotype: Since a much larger clone is just one base distant, this may be a read error. The V call is TRBV28, the J call TRBJ2-4; 7 positions agree with TRBD1. This CDR3 is built from 16 residues. With 2 bases clipped from V and 7 bases from J, the junction kept 11 bases outside the gene matches. CDR1 and CDR2 (germline): MDHEN, SYDVKM. This CDR3 is CASSLIGQVQGNIQYF. CDR3 coding DNA: TGTGCCAGCAGTTTAATAGGACAGGTCCAGGGCAACATTCAGTACTTC.

This clonotype has at least ten counts. V usage is TRBV19 and J usage is TRBJ2-2; TRBD2 aligns across 11 bases. Germline assignment: CDR1 LNHDA and CDR2 SQIVND (reference sequence). V shed 3 bases, J shed 6 bases, and the junction held 9 bases outside the gene matches. The CDR3 loop spans 17 amino acids. As DNA, the CDR3 is TGTGCCAGTAGTATCCTTACTAGCGGGAGAGGATCCGGGGAGCTGTTTTTT. As protein: CASSILTSGRGSGELFF.